These 22 T cell receptor beta chains originate from one sample sequenced in a study of CD8+CD57+ T cells in acquired aplastic anemia. The use of genomic DNA as template underpinned the TCR beta VDJ and CDR3 profiling. TCRdb independently ran MiXCR on the reads; one entry per CDR3 protein. The sample carries approximately 180,000 distinct CDR3 sequences, around half recorded once. CD8+CD57+ cell expansion, shown by flow cytometry, had occurred in the patients selected for sequencing. Sequences were obtained from sorted CD4+, CD8+, or CD8+CD57+ T cells (not recorded which) from PBMCs. All receptors derive from a human donor with aplastic anemia.

The rearrangement uses TRBV5-1 and TRBJ1-2, with 7 bases aligning to TRBD1. CDR1 is SGHRS and CDR2 is YFSETQ in the germline V gene. With V trimmed by 0 bases and J by 11 bases, 1 base remained unmatched. The CDR3 runs 11 residues. The CDR3 nucleotides read TGCGCCAGCAGCTTGGAGGGGGCATACACCTTC. Protein sequence: CASSLEGAYTF.

This clonotype occurred a few times. CDR3 protein: CASSLGSGVYNEQFF. The CDR3 coding sequence is TGTGCCAGCAGCTTGGGTAGCGGCGTCTACAATGAGCAGTTCTTC. This chain uses TRBV5-6 with TRBJ2-1; possibly TRBD2 for D (6 bases). V gave up 0 bases and J gave up 3 bases, with 10 bases separating them. The germline V gene encodes CDR1 SGHDT and CDR2 YYEEEE. The CDR3 sequence is 15 residues long.

This clonotype was observed at least ten times. The gene calls are TRBV9 and TRBJ1-2; the D gene is possibly TRBD1 (5 bases). V was cut by 2 bases and J by 4 bases, with 9 bases left in between. This CDR3 contains 13 residues. CDR1 and CDR2 from the germline V gene are SGDLS and YYNGEE. CDR3 bases: TGTGCCAGCAGCGTGGGGGGGGGCTATGGCTACACCTTC. It translates to CASSVGGGYGYTF. The variable domain in full, completed from reference TRBV9 and TRBJ1-2, reads DSGVTQTPKHLITATGQRVTLRCSPRSGDLSVYWYQQSLDQGLQFLIQYYNGEERAKGNILERFSAQQFPDLHSELNLSSLELGDSALYFCASSVGGGYGYTFGSGTRLTVV.

The chain is built from TRBV2 and TRBJ2-5; 9 bases are shared with TRBD1. Trimming cost V 8 bases and J 4 bases; bases outside gene matches: 5. The CDR3 length is 13 residues. Germline CDR1 is SNHLY and CDR2 is FYNNEI. CDR3 loop: CASHTGGTETQYF. The DNA of the CDR3 is TGTGCCAGCCACACAGGGGGCACAGAGACCCAGTACTTC.

The chain couples TRBV29-1 to TRBJ1-2; possibly TRBD1 for D (5 bases). V lost 4 bases to trimming and J lost 14 bases, with 26 bases between them. This CDR3 has 14 residues. CDR1 SQVTM and CDR2 ANQGSEA come from the germline V gene. The CDR3 DNA follows: TGCAGCGTTGGCGTACCGGGAGGGGTCAGAGGTTGTACCTTC. Its protein is CSVGVPGGVRGCTF.

This rearrangement joins TRBV5-4 to TRBJ2-2; D gene ambiguous. This CDR3 contains 14 residues. In germline, CDR1 is SGHNT, CDR2 YYREEE (reference sequence). V was trimmed by 2 bases and J by 5 bases, leaving 10 bases between them. The CDR3 sequence: CASSLVSATGELFF. The CDR3 DNA reads as TGTGCCAGCAGCTTAGTTTCGGCGACCGGGGAGCTGTTTTTT.

The J gene is TRBJ2-7, the V gene TRBV20-1, with D tentatively TRBD2 (6 bases). Trimming pared 5 bases from V and 2 bases from J, leaving 13 bases between. The CDR3 totals 13 residues. Germline CDR1 and CDR2: DFQATT and SNEGSKA (reference sequence). Here the CDR3 reads CSARRDAPYEQYF. In DNA form, the CDR3 reads TGCAGTGCTCGGCGGGACGCCCCCTACGAGCAGTACTTC.

This rearrangement joins TRBV7-6 to TRBJ1-2, with 7 bases fitting TRBD1. After removal of 6 bases from V and 5 bases from J, the junction contained 12 bases not matched to a gene. The germline V gene has CDR1 SGHVS and CDR2 FNYEAQ. This CDR3 is built from 15 residues. CDR3 in amino acids: CASSSSRTGKYGYTF. CDR3 nucleotides: TGTGCCAGCAGTTCGTCCAGGACAGGAAAGTATGGCTACACCTTC.

The chain recombines TRBV24-1 with TRBJ2-2; D possibly corresponds to TRBD1 (6 bases). Between the trimmed V and J ends, which lost 9 bases and 3 bases, there was a span of 10 bases. The CDR3 is 13 amino acids. The germline gives CDR1 KGHDR, CDR2 SFDVKD. In DNA form, the CDR3 reads TGTGCCACCTTCAACAGGGACACCGGGGAGCTGTTTTTT. Translated, it gives CATFNRDTGELFF.

The chain carries TRBV27 and TRBJ2-5; 7 nucleotides line up with TRBD1. The V and J ends lost 5 bases and 3 bases, in that order; junction bases with no gene match: 9. CDR3 size: 15 residues. Germline V CDR1 and CDR2: MNHEY, SMNVEV (reference sequence). The CDR3 protein is CASSTGTDFEETQYF. The CDR3 region has the DNA TGTGCCAGCAGTACAGGGACAGACTTCGAAGAGACCCAGTACTTC.

The chain is built from TRBV25-1 and TRBJ1-2, with 7 bases aligning to TRBD1. This CDR3 has 13 amino acids. V shed 4 bases and J 4 bases; nucleotides not matched to a gene: 3. CDR1 and CDR2 from the germline V gene are MGHDK and SYGVNS. The CDR3 DNA reads as TGTGCCAGCAGTGTGCAGGGGGGCTATGGCTACACCTTC. Translation gives CASSVQGGYGYTF.

The chain couples TRBV7-3 to TRBJ1-1; D gene ambiguous. The CDR3 is 13 amino acids. Germline CDR1 reads SGHTA; CDR2 reads FQGTGA. Trimming pared 0 bases from V and 5 bases from J, leaving 7 bases between. In DNA form, the CDR3 reads TGTGCCAGCAGCTTAACTCGCGAGACTGAAGCTTTCTTT. Translating gives CASSLTRETEAFF. The variable domain in full, with the rest retrieved from reference TRBV7-3 and TRBJ1-1, is GAGVSQTPSNKVTEKGKYVELRCDPISGHTALYWYRQSLGQGPEFLIYFQGTGAADDSGLPNDRFFAVRPEGSVSTLKIQRTERGDSAVYLCASSLTRETEAFFGQGTRLTVV.

The V gene is TRBV7-9, the J gene TRBJ1-1; no firm D call. Per the germline V gene, CDR1 is SEHNR and CDR2 is FQNEAQ (reference sequence). V was trimmed by 2 bases and J by 5 bases, leaving 12 bases between them. This CDR3 spans 14 amino acids. DNA of the CDR3: TGTGCCAGCAGCTTATTTCCCCCGCCAACTGAAGCTTTCTTT. It specifies CASSLFPPPTEAFF.

J is TRBJ2-1 and V is TRBV11-1; TRBD2 aligns across 13 bases. J was trimmed by 5 bases and V by 1 base; bases with no gene match: 14. The germline V gene has CDR1 SGHAT and CDR2 FQDESV (reference sequence). The CDR3 has 20 residues. The CDR3 DNA is TGTGCCAGCAGCTTAGTGGCGACTAGCGGGGGGAGGCGTGCACACAATGAGCAGTTCTTC. Its translation is CASSLVATSGGRRAHNEQFF.

This clonotype was counted ten times or more. V is TRBV5-1 and J is TRBJ2-6; D unresolved. V was trimmed by 3 bases and J by 2 bases, leaving 9 bases between them. The CDR3 is made up of 15 amino acids. Germline lookup yields CDR1 SGHRS and CDR2 YFSETQ. The CDR3 nucleotides read TGCGCCAGCAGCTACGACCCTACTGGGGCCAACGTCCTGACTTTC. This translates into CASSYDPTGANVLTF.

This clonotype has ten or more counts. The V and J genes are TRBV7-8 and TRBJ1-1; maybe TRBD1 (6 bases). V lost 5 bases and J lost 8, with 12 bases in between. Germline-derived CDR1 and CDR2 are SGHVS and FQNEAQ. This CDR3 comprises 12 residues. The CDR3 sequence is CASSDQGNEAFF. The DNA for the CDR3 is TGTGCCAGCAGCGACCAGGGGAACGAAGCTTTCTTT.

Note on this clonotype: The CDR3 ends on some other residue instead of the conserved phenylalanine or tryptophan, so this is likely a read error. The rearrangement links TRBV20-1 to TRBJ2-1; 7 nucleotides agree with TRBD1. Per the germline V gene, CDR1 is DFQATT and CDR2 is SNEGSKA (reference sequence). J lost 1 base, V lost 1 base, and 7 bases had no gene match. There are 16 residues in the CDR3. CDR3 bases: TGCAGTGCTAGAGGTCAAGTGACAGGGTCCTACAATGAGCAGTTCCTC. It encodes CSARGQVTGSYNEQFL.

This clonotype was recorded a few times. The rearrangement uses TRBV12-3 or TRBV12-4 and TRBJ1-2, with D unresolved. The CDR3 has 13 residues. V shed 4 bases and J shed 4 bases, with 10 bases lying between them. The CDR3 DNA reads as TGTGCCAGCAGTTCATCAGGATCCTATGGCTACACCTTC. Protein product: CASSSSGSYGYTF.

This clonotype was seen a single time. The genes are TRBV19 and TRBJ2-3; possibly TRBD1 for D (6 bases). Between the trimmed V and J ends, which lost 5 bases and 2 bases, there was a span of 11 bases. The CDR3 covers 14 residues. Germline V CDR1 and CDR2: LNHDA, SQIVND (reference sequence). The CDR3 sequence: CASSETGNTDTQYF. As DNA, the CDR3 is TGTGCCAGTAGTGAGACAGGTAACACAGATACGCAGTATTTT.

This clonotype was detected ten times or more. V and J are TRBV2 and TRBJ2-1, with 9 positions matching TRBD2. Germline CDR1 is SNHLY and CDR2 is FYNNEI. This CDR3 contains 14 residues. V gave up 11 bases and J gave up 8 bases; unmatched junction bases: 13. The DNA for the CDR3 is TGTGCCGGAATGGGGGCTAGCGGGAAATATGAGCAGTTCTTC. Its translation is CAGMGASGKYEQFF.

The chain links TRBV29-1 to TRBJ2-7; D is unresolved. Germline V gene lookup returns CDR1 SQVTM and CDR2 ANQGSEA. The CDR3 totals 11 residues. With 6 bases removed from V and 3 bases from J, the gap between germline ends came to 9 bases. In DNA form, the CDR3 reads TGCAGCGTAAAGGACGGCTACGAGCAGTACTTC. This encodes CSVKDGYEQYF.

This clonotype was counted ten times or more. The gene calls are TRBV7-9 and TRBJ1-5, with D uncertain. With 1 base removed from V and 7 bases from J, the gap between germline ends came to 8 bases. CDR1 and CDR2 from the germline V gene are SEHNR and FQNEAQ (reference sequence). The CDR3 loop spans 13 amino acids. The CDR3 region is CASSLDRYQPQHF. The CDR3 DNA reads as TGTGCCAGCAGCTTAGACCGGTACCAGCCCCAGCATTTT.